Reported below is one T cell receptor (beta chain). The data are from a study of identical twins. TCRdb redid the calling of the 5' RACE reads with MiXCR, one entry per CDR3 protein. The sample consists of about 460,000 distinct CDR3 sequences, 13% to 15% of them appearing once. V lost 6 bases to trimming and J lost 3 bases, with 15 bases between them. This CDR3 has 14 residues. Looked up from germline, CDR1 is MNHEY and CDR2 is SVGEGT. The data were also submitted as part of a second study, on yellow fever vaccine responses in identical twins.

Sample: CD4+ T cells sorted from blood. The clonotype comes from a woman between 18 and 30 years old in good health. The chain carries TRBV6-2 or TRBV6-3 and TRBJ2-7, with D possibly TRBD1 on 6 matching bases. The CDR3 loop is CASRNRDPVYEQYF. CDR3 coding DNA: TGTGCCAGCAGAAACAGGGATCCGGTCTACGAGCAGTACTTC.